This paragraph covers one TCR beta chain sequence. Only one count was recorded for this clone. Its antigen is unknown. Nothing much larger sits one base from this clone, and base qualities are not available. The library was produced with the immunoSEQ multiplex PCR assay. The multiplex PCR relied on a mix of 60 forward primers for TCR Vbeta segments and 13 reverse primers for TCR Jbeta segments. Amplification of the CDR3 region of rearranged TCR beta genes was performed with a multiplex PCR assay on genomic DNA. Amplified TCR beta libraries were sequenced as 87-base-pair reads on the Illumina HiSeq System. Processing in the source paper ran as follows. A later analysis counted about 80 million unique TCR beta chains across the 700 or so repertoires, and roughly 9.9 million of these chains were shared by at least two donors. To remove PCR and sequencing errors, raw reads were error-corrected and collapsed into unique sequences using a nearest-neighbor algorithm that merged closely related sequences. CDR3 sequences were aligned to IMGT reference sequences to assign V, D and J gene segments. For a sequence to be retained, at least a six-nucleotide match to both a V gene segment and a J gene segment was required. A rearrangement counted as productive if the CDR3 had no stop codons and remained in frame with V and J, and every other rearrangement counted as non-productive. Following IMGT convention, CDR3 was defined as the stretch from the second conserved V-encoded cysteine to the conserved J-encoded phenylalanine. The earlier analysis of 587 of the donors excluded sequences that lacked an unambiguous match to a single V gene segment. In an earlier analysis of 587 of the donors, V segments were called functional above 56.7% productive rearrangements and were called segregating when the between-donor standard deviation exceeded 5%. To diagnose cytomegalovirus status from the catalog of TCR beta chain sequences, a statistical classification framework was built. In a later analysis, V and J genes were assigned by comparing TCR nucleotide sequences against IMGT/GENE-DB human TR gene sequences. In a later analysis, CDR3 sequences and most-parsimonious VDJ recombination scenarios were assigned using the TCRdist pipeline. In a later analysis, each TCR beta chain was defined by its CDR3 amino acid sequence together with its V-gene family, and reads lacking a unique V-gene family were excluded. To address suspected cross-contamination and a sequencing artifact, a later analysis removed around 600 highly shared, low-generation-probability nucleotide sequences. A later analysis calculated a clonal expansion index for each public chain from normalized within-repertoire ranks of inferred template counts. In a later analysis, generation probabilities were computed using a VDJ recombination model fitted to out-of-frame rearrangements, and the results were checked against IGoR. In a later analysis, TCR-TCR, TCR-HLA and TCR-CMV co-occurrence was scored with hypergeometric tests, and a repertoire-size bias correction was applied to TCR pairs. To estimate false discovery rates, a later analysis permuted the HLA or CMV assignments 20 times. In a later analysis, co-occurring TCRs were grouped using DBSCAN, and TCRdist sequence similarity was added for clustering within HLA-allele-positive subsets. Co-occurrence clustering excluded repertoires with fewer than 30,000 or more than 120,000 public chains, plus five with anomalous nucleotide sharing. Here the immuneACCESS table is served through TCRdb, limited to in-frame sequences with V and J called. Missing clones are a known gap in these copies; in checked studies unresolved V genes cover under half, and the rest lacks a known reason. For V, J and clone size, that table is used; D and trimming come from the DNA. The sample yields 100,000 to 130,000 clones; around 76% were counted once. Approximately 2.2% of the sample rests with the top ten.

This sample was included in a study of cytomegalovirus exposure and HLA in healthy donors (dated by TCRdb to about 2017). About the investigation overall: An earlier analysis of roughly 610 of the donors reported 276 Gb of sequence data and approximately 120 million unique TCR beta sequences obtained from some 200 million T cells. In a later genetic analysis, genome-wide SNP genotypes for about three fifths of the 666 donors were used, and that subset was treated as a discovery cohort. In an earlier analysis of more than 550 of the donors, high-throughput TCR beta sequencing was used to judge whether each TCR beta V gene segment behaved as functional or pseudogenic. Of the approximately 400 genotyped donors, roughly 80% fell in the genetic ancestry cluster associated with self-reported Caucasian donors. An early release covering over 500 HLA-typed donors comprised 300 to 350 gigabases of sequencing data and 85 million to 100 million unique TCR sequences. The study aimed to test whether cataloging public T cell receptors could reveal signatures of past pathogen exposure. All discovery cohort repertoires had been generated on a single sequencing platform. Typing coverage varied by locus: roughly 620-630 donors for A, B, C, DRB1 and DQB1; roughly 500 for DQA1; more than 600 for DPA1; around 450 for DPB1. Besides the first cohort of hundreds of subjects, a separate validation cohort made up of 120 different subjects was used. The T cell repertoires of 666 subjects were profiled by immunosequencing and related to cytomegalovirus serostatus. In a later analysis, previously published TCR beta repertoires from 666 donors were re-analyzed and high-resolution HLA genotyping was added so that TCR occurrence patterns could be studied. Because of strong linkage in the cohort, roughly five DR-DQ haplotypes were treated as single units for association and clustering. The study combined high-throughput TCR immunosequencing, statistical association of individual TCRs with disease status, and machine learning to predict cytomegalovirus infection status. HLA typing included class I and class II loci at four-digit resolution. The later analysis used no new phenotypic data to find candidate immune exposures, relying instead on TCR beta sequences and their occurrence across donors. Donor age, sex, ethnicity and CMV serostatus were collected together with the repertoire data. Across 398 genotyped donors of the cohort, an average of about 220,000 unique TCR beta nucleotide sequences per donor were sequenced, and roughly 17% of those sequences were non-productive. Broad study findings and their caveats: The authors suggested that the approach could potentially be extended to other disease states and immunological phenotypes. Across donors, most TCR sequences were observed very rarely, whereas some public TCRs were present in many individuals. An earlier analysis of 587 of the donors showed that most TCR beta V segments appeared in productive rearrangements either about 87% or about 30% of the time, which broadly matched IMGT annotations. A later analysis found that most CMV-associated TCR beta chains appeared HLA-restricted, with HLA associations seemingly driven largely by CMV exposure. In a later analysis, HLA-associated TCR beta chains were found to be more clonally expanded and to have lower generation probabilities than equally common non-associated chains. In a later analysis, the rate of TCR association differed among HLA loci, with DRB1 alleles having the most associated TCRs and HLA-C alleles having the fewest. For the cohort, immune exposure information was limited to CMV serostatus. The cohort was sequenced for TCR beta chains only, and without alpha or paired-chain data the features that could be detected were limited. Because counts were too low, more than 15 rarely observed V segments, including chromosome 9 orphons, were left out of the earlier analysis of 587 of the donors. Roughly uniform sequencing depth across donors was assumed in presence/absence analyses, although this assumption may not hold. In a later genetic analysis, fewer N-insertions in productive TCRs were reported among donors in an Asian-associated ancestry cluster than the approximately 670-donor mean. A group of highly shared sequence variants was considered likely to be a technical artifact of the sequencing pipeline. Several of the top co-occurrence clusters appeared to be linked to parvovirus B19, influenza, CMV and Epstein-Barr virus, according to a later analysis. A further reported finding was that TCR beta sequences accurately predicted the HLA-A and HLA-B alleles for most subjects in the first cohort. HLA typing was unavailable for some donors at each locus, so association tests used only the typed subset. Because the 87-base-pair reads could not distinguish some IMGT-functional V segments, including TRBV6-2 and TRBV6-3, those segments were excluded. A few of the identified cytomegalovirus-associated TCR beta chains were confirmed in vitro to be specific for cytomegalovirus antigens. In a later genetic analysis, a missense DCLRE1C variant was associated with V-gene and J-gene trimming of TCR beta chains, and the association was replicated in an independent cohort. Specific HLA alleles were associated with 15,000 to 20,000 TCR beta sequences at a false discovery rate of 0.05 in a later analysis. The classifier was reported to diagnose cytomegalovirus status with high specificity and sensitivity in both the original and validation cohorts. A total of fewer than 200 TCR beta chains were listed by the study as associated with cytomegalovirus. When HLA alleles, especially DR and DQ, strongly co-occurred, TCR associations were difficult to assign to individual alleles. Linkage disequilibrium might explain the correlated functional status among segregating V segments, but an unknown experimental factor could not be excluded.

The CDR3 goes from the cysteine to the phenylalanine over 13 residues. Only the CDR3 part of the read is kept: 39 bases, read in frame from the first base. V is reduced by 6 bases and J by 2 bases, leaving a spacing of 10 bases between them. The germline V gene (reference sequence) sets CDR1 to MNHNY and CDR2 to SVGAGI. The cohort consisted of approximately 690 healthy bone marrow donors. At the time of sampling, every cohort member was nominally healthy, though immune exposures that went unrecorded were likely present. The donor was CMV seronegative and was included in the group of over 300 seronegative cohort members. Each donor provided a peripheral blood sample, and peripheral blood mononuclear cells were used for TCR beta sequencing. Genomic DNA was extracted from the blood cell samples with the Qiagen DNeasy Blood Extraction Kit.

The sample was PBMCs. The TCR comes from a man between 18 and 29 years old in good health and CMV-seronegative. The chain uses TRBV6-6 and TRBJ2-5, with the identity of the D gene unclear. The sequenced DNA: TGTGCCAGCAGCGGTCGTCGGCAAGAGACCCAGTACTTC. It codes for CASSGRRQETQYF.